One sample yielded the 20 T cell receptor beta chains listed below, sequenced in a study of T cell changes during pregnancy in multiple sclerosis. This table comes from immunoSEQ multiplex PCR, and its TCRdb copy is limited to in-frame clones, with some not included. The table lists about 41,000 clones, 85% to 95% of them singletons. The sample was CD8+ T cells from peripheral blood mononuclear cells, taken in the third trimester of pregnancy. All receptors derive from a female donor with multiple sclerosis, enrolled in a pregnancy study.

This rearrangement joins TRBV6-6 to TRBJ2-1, with 9 bases identical to TRBD1. The V gene end was trimmed by 6 bases and the J gene end by 12 bases; junction bases not matched to a gene: 6. The CDR3 contains 12 residues. CDR1 MNHNY and CDR2 SVGAGI come from the germline V gene (reference sequence). The CDR3 here is CASSLQGAGQFF. The DNA of the CDR3 is TGTGCCAGCAGCTTACAGGGGGCGGGGCAGTTCTTC.

The V gene is TRBV7-3, the J gene TRBJ2-1; 12 nucleotides match TRBD2. CDR1 and CDR2 (germline): SGHTA, FQGTGA. CDR3 length: 15 residues. V was pared by 6 bases and J by 8 bases, with 8 bases of the junction left unmatched. The CDR3 here is CASSTSGGSGDEQFF. The CDR3 nucleotides read TGTGCCAGCAGTACTAGCGGGGGGTCTGGGGATGAGCAGTTCTTC.

The chain links TRBV21-1 to TRBJ1-2; TRBD1 was called by the table and not checked on the DNA. TRBV21-1 is an annotated pseudogene. This CDR3 contains 14 residues. The CDR3 nucleotides are TGTGCCAGCAGCAGACTGACAGGGGGCTTTGGCTACACCTTC. Translation gives CASSRLTGGFGYTF.

The chain links TRBV28 to TRBJ2-7; 11 bases line up with TRBD2. The CDR3 consists of 16 residues. Germline CDR1 reads MDHEN; CDR2 reads SYDVKM. J gave up 1 base and V 4 bases, and 6 bases lay outside the gene matches. CDR3 sequence: CASSSPLAGGSYEQYF. The CDR3 DNA reads as TGTGCCAGCAGTTCACCCCTAGCGGGAGGATCCTACGAGCAGTACTTC.

The rearrangement links TRBV5-5 to TRBJ2-5; 7 bases map to TRBD2. This CDR3 region has 16 residues. CDR1 and CDR2 from the germline V gene are SGHKS and YYEKEE (reference sequence). V trimming: 6 bases; J trimming: 3 bases; junction bases outside the gene matches: 14. The DNA of the CDR3 is TGTGCCAGCACCCTTAGCCCTAGCGGATACGAAGAGACCCAGTACTTC. Its translation: CASTLSPSGYEETQYF.

The chain has TRBV19 and TRBJ2-5; a possible D gene is TRBD1 (6 bases). The V end was cut by 4 bases, the J end by 1 base, with 10 bases between. Germline V gene data show CDR1 as LNHDA and CDR2 as SQIVND (reference sequence). The CDR3 has 14 amino acids. The CDR3 loop reads CASSNRQVQETQYF. DNA for the CDR3: TGTGCCAGTAGTAACCGACAGGTCCAAGAGACCCAGTACTTC. Variable domain in full (rest from reference TRBV19 and TRBJ2-5): DGGITQSPKYLFRKEGQNVTLSCEQNLNHDAMYWYRQDPGQGLRLIYYSQIVNDFQKGDIAEGYSVSREKKESFPLTVTSAQKNPTAFYLCASSNRQVQETQYFGPGTRLLVL.

The CDR3 protein is CAWSGGTGELFF. The CDR3 nucleotides read TGTGCCTGGAGTGGAGGGACCGGGGAGCTGTTTTTT. The chain carries TRBV30 and TRBJ2-2; D perhaps matches TRBD2 (5 bases). The V end lost 1 base, the J end lost 5 bases, and 5 bases lay between the germline ends. The CDR3 totals 12 residues. Per the germline V gene, CDR1 is GTSNPN and CDR2 is SVGIG (reference sequence). The full variable domain, in which reference TRBV30 and TRBJ2-2 provide the parts outside the CDR3, is SQTIHQWPATLVQPVGSPLSLECTVEGTSNPNLYWYRQAAGRGLQLLFYSVGIGQISSEVPQNLSASRPQDRQFILSSKKLLLSDSGFYLCAWSGGTGELFFGEGSRLTVL.

The table lists this clone with a few counts. The CDR3 nucleotides read TGTGCCAGCAGTTTGCTAGCGGGGGGAACCTACGAGCAGTACTTC. It encodes CASSLLAGGTYEQYF. The V call is TRBV6-4, the J call TRBJ2-7, with TRBD2 identical over 11 bases. The CDR3 has 15 residues. V was pared by 5 bases and J by 2 bases, with 5 bases of the junction left unmatched. CDR1 is MRHNA, CDR2 SNTAGT, per germline.

The chain uses TRBV14 and TRBJ1-2, with D unclear. Germline V gene lookup returns CDR1 SGHDN and CDR2 FVKESK. V was trimmed by 0 bases and J by 2 bases, leaving 4 bases between them. The CDR3 sequence is 13 residues long. The CDR3 is CASSQEQNYGYTF. CDR3 nucleotide sequence: TGTGCCAGCAGCCAAGAACAGAACTATGGCTACACCTTC.

The J gene is TRBJ2-3, the V gene TRBV6-6; D ambiguous. The CDR3 is 12 residues long. V was pared by 5 bases and J by 6 bases, with 9 bases between. The germline V gene encodes CDR1 MNHNY and CDR2 SVGAGI (reference sequence). The CDR3 loop reads CASSELWDTQYF. The CDR3, as DNA: TGTGCCAGCAGTGAGTTGTGGGATACGCAGTATTTT.

The chain uses TRBV6-1 and TRBJ2-7, with a possible D match to TRBD2 (7 bases). The CDR3 sequence is 17 residues long. With 3 bases removed from V and 5 bases from J, the gap between germline ends came to 23 bases. Germline CDR1 MNHNS, CDR2 SASEGT. CDR3 residues: CASSDRGGAYVLDEQYF. DNA for the CDR3: TGTGCCAGCAGTGACAGAGGGGGGGCTTATGTTTTGGACGAGCAGTACTTC.

This chain connects TRBV13 to TRBJ1-2; 12 positions match TRBD1. The CDR3 spans 13 residues. The V gene end was trimmed by 8 bases and the J gene end by 6 bases; junction bases not matched to a gene: 4. Germline V gene sequence: CDR1 PRHDT, CDR2 FYEKMQ (reference sequence). The CDR3 DNA reads as TGTGCCAGCGAGGGGACAGGGGGCGATGGCTACACCTTC. This codes for CASEGTGGDGYTF.

The chain couples TRBV9 to TRBJ2-3; 9 nucleotides match TRBD2. V shed 0 bases and J 1 base; nucleotides not matched to a gene: 0. Germline lookup yields CDR1 SGDLS and CDR2 YYNGEE. The CDR3 is 15 amino acids. CDR3 protein: CASSVASGGTDTQYF. The CDR3 DNA reads as TGTGCCAGCAGCGTAGCTAGCGGGGGCACAGATACGCAGTATTTT.

V is TRBV2 and J is TRBJ2-5; 11 bases are a match to TRBD1. Trimming cost V 5 bases and J 5 bases; bases outside gene matches: 7. Looked up from germline, CDR1 is SNHLY and CDR2 is FYNNEI. The CDR3 extends over 15 amino acids. The CDR3 spells CASSPTGTGGETQYF. CDR3 nucleotides: TGTGCCAGCAGTCCTACCGGGACAGGGGGGGAGACCCAGTACTTC.

This chain links TRBV27 with TRBJ2-1; 9 bases align to TRBD2. The CDR3 is 16 residues long. Germline V gene lookup returns CDR1 MNHEY and CDR2 SMNVEV (reference sequence). J gave up 5 bases and V 3 bases, and 8 bases lay outside the gene matches. CDR3 protein: CASSFQREVPHNEQFF. The CDR3 DNA reads as TGTGCCAGCAGTTTTCAGCGGGAGGTCCCCCACAATGAGCAGTTCTTC.

This clone appeared once. This sequence joins TRBV11-2 and TRBJ1-2, with 7 bases lining up with TRBD1. CDR3 length: 13 amino acids. Germline assignment: CDR1 SGHAT and CDR2 FQNNGV. J gave up 5 bases and V 5 bases, and 5 bases lay outside the gene matches. CDR3 in DNA: TGTGCCAGCAGCGGGGACAGCGCTTATGGCTACACCTTC. Translating it yields CASSGDSAYGYTF.

The rearrangement uses TRBV16 and TRBJ2-7; no firm D call. This CDR3 has 15 residues. Between the trimmed V and J ends, which lost 2 bases and 2 bases, there was a span of 13 bases. Germline-derived CDR1 and CDR2 are KGHSY and FQNENV. Here the CDR3 reads CASSQGLGRTYEQYF. The CDR3 DNA follows: TGTGCCAGCAGCCAAGGGTTGGGCAGGACCTACGAGCAGTACTTC.

This clone qualifies as medium-sized. The rearrangement uses TRBV10-3 and TRBJ2-3; 8 bases fit TRBD2. The V and J ends lost 2 bases and 4 bases, in that order; junction bases with no gene match: 2. The CDR3 has 14 residues. Per germline, CDR1 ENHRY and CDR2 SYGVKD. CDR3 sequence (DNA): TGTGCCATCAGTGAGCGGGAGGGCCCAGATACGCAGTATTTT. Encoded protein: CAISEREGPDTQYF.

The chain combines TRBV7-2 with TRBJ2-7; 9 positions agree with TRBD2. V lost 2 bases and J lost 2; bases outside the gene matches: 4. This CDR3 region has 15 residues. Germline V lookup: CDR1 SGHTA, CDR2 FQGNSA. The CDR3: CASSLTAGGTYEQYF. CDR3 bases: TGTGCCAGCAGCTTAACAGCGGGGGGAACCTACGAGCAGTACTTC.

This clone was observed once. This chain joins TRBV6-5 and TRBJ2-1; D may be TRBD1 (5 bases). Germline values: CDR1 MNHEY, CDR2 SVGAGI. The CDR3 is made up of 14 amino acids. Trimming removed 6 bases from V and 7 bases from J, with 16 bases in between. CDR3 loop: CASSSRVVGNEQFF. CDR3 DNA: TGTGCCAGCAGCTCCAGGGTAGTGGGAAATGAGCAGTTCTTC.